This TCR beta chain originates from a study of breast tumors, draining lymph nodes, adjacent tissues. General study results and limits: Tumors had less TCR diversity than lymph nodes, more than nontumor tissue.

Axillary draining lymph nodes of breast cancer patients supplied the node samples. TCRdb redid the calling of the multiplex PCR reads with MiXCR, one entry per CDR3 protein. The table has tens of thousands of distinct CDR3 sequences, roughly 20% seen once; the top ten hold 2% to 2.5%. As for this clonotype: Antigen specificity is unknown. The CDR3 does not end in the conserved phenylalanine or tryptophan, so this is likely a read error.

V was trimmed by 3 bases and J by 4 bases, leaving 12 bases between them. The germline CDR1 and CDR2 sequences are GTSNPN and SVGIG (reference sequence). The CDR3 length is 14 residues. V and J are TRBV30 and TRBJ2-2, with D possibly TRBD2 on 6 matching bases. The sequenced material came from axillary lymph node tissue. The TCR comes from a female donor with breast cancer. Some clones in this sample may be carry-over from other donors' samples. CDR3 DNA sequence: TGTGCCTGGAGATTTGGGGGGAGCACCGGGGAGCTGTTTTCT. It yields the protein CAWRFGGSTGELFS.